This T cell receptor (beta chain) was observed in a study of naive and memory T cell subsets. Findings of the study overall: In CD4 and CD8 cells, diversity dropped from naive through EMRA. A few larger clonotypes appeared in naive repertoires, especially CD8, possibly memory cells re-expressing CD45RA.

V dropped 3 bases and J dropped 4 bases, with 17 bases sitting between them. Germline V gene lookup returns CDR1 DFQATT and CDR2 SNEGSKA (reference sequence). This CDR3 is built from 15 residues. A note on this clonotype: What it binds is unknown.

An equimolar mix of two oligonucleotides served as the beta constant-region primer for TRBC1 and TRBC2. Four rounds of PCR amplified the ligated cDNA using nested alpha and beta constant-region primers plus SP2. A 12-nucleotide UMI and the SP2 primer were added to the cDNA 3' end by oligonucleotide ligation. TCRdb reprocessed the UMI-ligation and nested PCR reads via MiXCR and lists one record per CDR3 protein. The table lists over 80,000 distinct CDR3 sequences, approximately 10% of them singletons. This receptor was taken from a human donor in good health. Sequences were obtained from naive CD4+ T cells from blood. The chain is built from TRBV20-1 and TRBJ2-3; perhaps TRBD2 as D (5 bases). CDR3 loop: CSASHNGERADTQYF. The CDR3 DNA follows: TGCAGTGCTAGTCACAACGGGGAGAGGGCAGATACGCAGTATTTT.